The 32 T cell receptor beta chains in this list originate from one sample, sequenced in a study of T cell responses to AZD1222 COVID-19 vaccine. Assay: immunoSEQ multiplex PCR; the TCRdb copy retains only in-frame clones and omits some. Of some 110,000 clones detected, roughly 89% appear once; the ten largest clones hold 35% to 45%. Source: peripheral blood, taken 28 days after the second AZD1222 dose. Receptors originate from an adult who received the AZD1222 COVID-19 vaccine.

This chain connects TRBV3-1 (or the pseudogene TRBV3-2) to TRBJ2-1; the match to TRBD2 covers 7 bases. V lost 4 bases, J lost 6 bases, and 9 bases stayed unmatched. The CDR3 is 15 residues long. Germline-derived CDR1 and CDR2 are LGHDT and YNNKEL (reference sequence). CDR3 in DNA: TGTGCCAGCAGCCTCGGACTAGTGGTCGGCAATGAGCAGTTCTTC. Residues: CASSLGLVVGNEQFF.

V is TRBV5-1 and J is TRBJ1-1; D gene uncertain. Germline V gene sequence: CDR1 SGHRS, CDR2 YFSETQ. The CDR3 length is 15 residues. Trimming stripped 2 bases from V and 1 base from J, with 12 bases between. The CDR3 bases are TGCGCCAGCAGCTTTGACCTTGCGGGGAACACTGAAGCTTTCTTT. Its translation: CASSFDLAGNTEAFF.

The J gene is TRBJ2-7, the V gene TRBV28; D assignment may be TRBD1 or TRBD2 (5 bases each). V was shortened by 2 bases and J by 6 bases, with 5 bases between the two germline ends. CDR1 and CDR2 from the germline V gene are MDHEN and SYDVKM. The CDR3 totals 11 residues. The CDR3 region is CASSLGGEQYF. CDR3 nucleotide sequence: TGTGCCAGCAGTTTAGGGGGCGAGCAGTACTTC. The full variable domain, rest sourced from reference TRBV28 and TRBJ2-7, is DVKVTQSSRYLVKRTGEKVFLECVQDMDHENMFWYRQDPGLGLRLIYFSYDVKMKEKGDIPEGYSVSREKKERFSLILESASTNQTSMYLCASSLGGEQYFGPGTRLTVT.

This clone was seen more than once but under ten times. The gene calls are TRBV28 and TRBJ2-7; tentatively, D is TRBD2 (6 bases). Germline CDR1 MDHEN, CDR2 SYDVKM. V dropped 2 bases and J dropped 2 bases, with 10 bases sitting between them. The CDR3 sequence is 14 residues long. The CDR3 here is CASSLAGGTYEQYF. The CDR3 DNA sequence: TGTGCCAGCAGTTTAGCGGGCGGGACCTACGAGCAGTACTTC.

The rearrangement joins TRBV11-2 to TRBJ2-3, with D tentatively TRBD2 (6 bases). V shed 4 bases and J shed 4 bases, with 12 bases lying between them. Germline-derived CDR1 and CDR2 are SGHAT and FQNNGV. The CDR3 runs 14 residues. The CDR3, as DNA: TGTGCCAGCAGCTGGGACTGGGGGGCAGATACGCAGTATTTT. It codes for CASSWDWGADTQYF.

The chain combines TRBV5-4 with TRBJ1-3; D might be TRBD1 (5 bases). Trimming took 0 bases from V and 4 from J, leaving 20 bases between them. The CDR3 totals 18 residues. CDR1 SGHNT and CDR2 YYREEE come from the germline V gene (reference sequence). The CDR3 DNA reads TGTGCCAGCAGCTTGGGCGCCCCGGACACTATGGGCGGAAACACCATATATTTT. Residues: CASSLGAPDTMGGNTIYF.

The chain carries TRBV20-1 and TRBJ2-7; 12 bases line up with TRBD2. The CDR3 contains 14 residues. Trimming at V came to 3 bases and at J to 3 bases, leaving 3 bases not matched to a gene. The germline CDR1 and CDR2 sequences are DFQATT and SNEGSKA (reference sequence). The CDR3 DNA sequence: TGCAGTGCTAGTACTAGCGGGGGGTTCTACGAGCAGTACTTC. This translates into CSASTSGGFYEQYF.

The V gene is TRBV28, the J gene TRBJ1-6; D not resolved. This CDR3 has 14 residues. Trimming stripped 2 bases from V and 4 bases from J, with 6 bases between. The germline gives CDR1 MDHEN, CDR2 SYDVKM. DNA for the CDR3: TGTGCCAGCAGTTTAATAGAATATAATTCACCCCTCCACTTT. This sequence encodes CASSLIEYNSPLHF.

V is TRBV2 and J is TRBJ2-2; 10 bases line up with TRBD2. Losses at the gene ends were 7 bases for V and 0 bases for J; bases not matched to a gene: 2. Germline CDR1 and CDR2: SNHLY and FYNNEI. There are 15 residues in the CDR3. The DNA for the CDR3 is TGTGCCAGCAAAACTAGCGGGGCGAACACCGGGGAGCTGTTTTTT. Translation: CASKTSGANTGELFF.

CDR3 DNA: TGTGCAAGTCGCTTCGGTCGGGGGAGAGAGGCTGAAAAACTGTTTTTT. The encoded protein is CASRFGRGREAEKLFF. This sequence joins TRBV12-2 and TRBJ1-4. TRBV12-2 is described as a pseudogene. The CDR3 contains 16 residues.

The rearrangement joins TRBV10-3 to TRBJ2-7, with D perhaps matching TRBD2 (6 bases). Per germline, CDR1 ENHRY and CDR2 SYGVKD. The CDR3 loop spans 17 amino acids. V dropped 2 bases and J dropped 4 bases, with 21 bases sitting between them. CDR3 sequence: CAISEPLGSRSDYEQYF. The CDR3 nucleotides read TGTGCCATCAGTGAGCCTCTCGGGAGCCGATCTGATTACGAGCAGTACTTC.

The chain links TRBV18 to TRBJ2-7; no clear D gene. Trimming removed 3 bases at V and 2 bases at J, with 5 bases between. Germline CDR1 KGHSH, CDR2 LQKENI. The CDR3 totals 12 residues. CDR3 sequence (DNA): TGTGCCAGCTCACCTGGTGCCTACGAGCAGTACTTC. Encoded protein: CASSPGAYEQYF.

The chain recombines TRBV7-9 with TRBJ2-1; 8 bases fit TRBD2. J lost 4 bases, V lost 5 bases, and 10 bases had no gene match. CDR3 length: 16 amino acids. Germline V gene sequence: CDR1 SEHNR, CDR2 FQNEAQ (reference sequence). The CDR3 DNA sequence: TGTGCCAGCAGCGGATCGGGACTAGTTATGTACAATGAGCAGTTCTTC. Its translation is CASSGSGLVMYNEQFF.

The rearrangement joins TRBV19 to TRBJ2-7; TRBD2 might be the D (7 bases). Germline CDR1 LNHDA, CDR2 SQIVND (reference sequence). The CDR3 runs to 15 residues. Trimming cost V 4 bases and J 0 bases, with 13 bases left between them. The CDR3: CASSSAGAYSYEQYF. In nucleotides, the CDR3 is TGTGCCAGTAGTAGCGCGGGGGCTTACTCCTACGAGCAGTACTTC.

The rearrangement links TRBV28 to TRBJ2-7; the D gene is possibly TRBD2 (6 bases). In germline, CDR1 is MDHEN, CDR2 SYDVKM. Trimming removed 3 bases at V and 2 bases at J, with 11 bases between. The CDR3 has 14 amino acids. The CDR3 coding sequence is TGTGCCAGCAGTTTCGGAGGGAAACCCTACGAGCAGTACTTC. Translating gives CASSFGGKPYEQYF.

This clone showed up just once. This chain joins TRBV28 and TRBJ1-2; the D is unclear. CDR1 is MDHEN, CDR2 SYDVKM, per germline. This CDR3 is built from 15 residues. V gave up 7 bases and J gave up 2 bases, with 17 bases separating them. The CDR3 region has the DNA TGTGCCAGCACCCCGGGAGGCAGATCCAACTATGGCTACACCTTC. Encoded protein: CASTPGGRSNYGYTF.

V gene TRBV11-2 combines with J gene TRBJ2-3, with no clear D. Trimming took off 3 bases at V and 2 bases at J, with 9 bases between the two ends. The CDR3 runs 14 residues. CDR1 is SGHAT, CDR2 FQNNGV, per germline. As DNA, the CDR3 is TGTGCCAGCAGCTTCCGGGCCTTCACAGATACGCAGTATTTT. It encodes CASSFRAFTDTQYF.

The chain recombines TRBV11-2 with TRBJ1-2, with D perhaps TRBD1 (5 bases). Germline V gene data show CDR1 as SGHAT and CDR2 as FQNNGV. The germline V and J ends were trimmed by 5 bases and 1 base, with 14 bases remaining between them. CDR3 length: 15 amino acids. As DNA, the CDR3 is TGTGCCAGCAGCCAAGGACACCTACTTAACTATGGCTACACCTTC. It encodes CASSQGHLLNYGYTF.

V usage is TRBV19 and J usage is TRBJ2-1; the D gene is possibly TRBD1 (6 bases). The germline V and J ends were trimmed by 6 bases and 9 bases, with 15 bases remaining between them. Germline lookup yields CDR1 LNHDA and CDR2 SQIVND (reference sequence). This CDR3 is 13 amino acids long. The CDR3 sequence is CASSQGYGIEQFF. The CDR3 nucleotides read TGTGCCAGTAGCCAGGGGTACGGCATTGAGCAGTTCTTC.

CDR3: CASSFPATSGRSNTGELFF. The CDR3 DNA is TGTGCCAGCAGCTTCCCGGCGACTAGCGGGAGGTCGAACACCGGGGAGCTGTTTTTT. This chain connects TRBV7-6 to TRBJ2-2; 13 bases are a match to TRBD2. Trimming removed 3 bases from V and 0 bases from J; junction bases left unmatched: 7. From germline, CDR1 is SGHVS and CDR2 FNYEAQ. The CDR3 spans 19 residues.

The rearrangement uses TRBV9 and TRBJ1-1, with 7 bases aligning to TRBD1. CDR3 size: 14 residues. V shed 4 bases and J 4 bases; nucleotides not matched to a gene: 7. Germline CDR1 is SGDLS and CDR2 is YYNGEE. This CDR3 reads CASSPGGGSTEAFF. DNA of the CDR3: TGTGCCAGCAGCCCAGGGGGGGGGAGCACTGAAGCTTTCTTT.

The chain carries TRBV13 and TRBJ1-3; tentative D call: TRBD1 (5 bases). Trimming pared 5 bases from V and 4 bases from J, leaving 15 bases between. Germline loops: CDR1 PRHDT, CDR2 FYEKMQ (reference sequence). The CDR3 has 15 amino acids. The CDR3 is CASSLPRGLGNTIYF. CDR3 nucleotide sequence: TGTGCCAGCAGCCTACCCCGGGGGTTAGGAAACACCATATATTTT.

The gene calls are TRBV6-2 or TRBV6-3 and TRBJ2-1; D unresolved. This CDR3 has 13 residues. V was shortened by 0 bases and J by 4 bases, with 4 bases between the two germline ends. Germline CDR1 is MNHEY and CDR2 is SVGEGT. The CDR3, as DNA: TGTGCCAGCAGTTACTCGGAGTACAATGAGCAGTTCTTC. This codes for CASSYSEYNEQFF.

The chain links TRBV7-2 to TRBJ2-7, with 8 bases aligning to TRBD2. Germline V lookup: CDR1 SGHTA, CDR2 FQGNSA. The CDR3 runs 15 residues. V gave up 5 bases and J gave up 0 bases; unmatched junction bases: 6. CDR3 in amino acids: CASSRPGTSSYEQYF. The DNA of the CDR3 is TGTGCCAGCAGCCGCCCGGGGACTAGCTCCTACGAGCAGTACTTC.

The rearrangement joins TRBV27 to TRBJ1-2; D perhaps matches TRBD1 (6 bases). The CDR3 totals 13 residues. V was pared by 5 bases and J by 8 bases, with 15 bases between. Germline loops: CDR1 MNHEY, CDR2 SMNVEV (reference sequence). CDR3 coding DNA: TGTGCCAGCAGTACAGGGTCGCAGAGGGGCTACACCTTC. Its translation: CASSTGSQRGYTF.

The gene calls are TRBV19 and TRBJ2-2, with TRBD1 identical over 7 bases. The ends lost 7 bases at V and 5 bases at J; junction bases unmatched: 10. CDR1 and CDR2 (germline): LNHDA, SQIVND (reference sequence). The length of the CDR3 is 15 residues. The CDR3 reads CASTVRQGRTGELFF. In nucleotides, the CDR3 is TGTGCCAGTACCGTCCGACAGGGCAGAACCGGGGAGCTGTTTTTT.

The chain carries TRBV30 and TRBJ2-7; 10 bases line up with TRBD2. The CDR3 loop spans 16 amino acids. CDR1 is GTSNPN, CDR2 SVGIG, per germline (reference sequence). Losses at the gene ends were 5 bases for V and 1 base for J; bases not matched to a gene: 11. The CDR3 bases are TGTGCCTGGTGTTGCCCTAGCGGGAGTATGTCCTACGAGCAGTACTTC. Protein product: CAWCCPSGSMSYEQYF. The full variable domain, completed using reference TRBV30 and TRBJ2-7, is SQTIHQWPATLVQPVGSPLSLECTVEGTSNPNLYWYRQAAGRGLQLLFYSVGIGQISSEVPQNLSASRPQDRQFILSSKKLLLSDSGFYLCAWCCPSGSMSYEQYFGPGTRLTVT.

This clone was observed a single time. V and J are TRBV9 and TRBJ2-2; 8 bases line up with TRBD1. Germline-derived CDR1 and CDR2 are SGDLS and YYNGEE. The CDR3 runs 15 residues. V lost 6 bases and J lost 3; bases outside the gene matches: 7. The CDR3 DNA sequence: TGTGCCAGCACCCCAGGACAGGGCGACACCGGGGAGCTGTTTTTT. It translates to CASTPGQGDTGELFF.

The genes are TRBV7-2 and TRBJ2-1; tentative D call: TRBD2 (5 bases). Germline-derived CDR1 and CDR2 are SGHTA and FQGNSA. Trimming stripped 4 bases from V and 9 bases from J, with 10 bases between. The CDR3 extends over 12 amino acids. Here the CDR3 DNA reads TGTGCCAGCAGCTCCGGACTGCTTGAGCAGTTCTTC. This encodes CASSSGLLEQFF.

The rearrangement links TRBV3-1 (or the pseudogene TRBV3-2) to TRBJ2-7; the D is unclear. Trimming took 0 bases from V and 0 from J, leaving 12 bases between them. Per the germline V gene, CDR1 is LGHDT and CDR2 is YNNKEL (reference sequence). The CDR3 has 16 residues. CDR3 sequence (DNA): TGTGCCAGCAGCCAAGATGTAGGCCTTAGCTCCTACGAGCAGTACTTC. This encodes CASSQDVGLSSYEQYF.

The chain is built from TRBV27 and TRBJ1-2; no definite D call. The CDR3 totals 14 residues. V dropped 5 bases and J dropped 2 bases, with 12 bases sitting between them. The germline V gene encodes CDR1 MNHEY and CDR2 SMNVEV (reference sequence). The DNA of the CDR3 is TGTGCCAGCAGTAACCCCCCACCGAACTATGGCTACACCTTC. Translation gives CASSNPPPNYGYTF.

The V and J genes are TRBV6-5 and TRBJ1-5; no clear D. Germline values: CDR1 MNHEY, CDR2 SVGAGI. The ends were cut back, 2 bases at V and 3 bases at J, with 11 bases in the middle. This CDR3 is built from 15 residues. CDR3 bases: TGTGCCAGCAGTTACGGGCAGAAGCCCAATCAGCCCCAGCATTTT. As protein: CASSYGQKPNQPQHF.